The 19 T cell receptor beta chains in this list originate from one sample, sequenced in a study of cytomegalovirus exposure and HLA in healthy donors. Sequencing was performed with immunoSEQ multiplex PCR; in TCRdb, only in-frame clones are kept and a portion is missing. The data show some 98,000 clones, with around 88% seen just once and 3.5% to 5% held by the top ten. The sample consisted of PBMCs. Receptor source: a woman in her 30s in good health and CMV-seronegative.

The CDR3 loop is CASSNGGAGETQYF. Written as DNA, the CDR3 is TGTGCCAGCAGCAACGGGGGGGCCGGCGAGACCCAGTACTTC. This rearrangement joins TRBV7-2 to TRBJ2-5; 8 bases align to TRBD2. The CDR3 covers 14 residues. Germline CDR1 is SGHTA and CDR2 is FQGNSA. V lost 5 bases, J lost 5 bases, and 7 bases stayed unmatched.

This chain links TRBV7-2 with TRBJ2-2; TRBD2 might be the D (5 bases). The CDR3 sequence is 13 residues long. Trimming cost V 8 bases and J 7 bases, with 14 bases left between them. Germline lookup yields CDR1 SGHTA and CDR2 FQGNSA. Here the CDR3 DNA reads TGTGCCAGCTGTCGAGGGCTGGGCGGGGAGCTGTTTTTT. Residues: CASCRGLGGELFF.

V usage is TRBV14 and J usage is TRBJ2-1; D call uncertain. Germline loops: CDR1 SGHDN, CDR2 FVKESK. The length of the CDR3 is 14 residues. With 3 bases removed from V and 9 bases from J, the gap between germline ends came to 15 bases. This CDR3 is CASSHLPNAGEQFF. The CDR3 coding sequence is TGTGCCAGCAGCCACCTACCCAACGCCGGTGAGCAGTTCTTC.

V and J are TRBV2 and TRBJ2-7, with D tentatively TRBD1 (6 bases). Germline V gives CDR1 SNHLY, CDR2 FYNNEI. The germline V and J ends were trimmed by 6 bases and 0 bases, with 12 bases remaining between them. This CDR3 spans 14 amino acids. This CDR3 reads CASSTGTLSYEQYF. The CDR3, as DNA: TGTGCCAGCAGCACCGGGACACTCTCCTACGAGCAGTACTTC.

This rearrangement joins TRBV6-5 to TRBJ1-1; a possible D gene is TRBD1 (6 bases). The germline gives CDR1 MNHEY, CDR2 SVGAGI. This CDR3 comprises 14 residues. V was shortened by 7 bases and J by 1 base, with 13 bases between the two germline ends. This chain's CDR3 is CASTLRGPNTEAFF. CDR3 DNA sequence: TGTGCCAGCACCCTCAGGGGCCCGAACACTGAAGCTTTCTTT.

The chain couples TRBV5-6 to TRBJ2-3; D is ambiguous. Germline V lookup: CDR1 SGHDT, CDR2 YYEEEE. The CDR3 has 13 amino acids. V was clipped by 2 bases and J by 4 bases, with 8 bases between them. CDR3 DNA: TGTGCCAGCAGCTTTCCAGTGGCAGATACGCAGTATTTT. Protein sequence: CASSFPVADTQYF.

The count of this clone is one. In DNA, the CDR3 is TGCAGCGTTTACCACAGCTACTATGGCTACACCTTC. This codes for CSVYHSYYGYTF. The J gene is TRBJ1-2, the V gene TRBV29-1; D not certain. This CDR3 spans 12 amino acids. With 5 bases removed from V and 3 bases from J, the gap between germline ends came to 10 bases. Germline V gene sequence: CDR1 SQVTM, CDR2 ANQGSEA.

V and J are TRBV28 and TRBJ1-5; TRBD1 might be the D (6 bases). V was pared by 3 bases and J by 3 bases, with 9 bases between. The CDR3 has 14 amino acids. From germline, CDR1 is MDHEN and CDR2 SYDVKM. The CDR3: CASSLWGHNQPQHF. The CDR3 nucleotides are TGTGCCAGCAGTTTGTGGGGGCACAATCAGCCCCAGCATTTT.

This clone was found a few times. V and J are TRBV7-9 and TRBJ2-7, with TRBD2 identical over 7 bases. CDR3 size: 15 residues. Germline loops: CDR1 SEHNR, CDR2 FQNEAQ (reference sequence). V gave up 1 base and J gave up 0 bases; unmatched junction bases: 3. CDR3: CASSLDGGSSYEQYF. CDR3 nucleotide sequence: TGTGCCAGCAGCTTAGACGGCGGGAGCTCCTACGAGCAGTACTTC. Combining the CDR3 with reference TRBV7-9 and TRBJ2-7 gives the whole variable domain DTGVSQNPRHKITKRGQNVTFRCDPISEHNRLYWYRQTLGQGPEFLTYFQNEAQLEKSRLLSDRFSAERPKGSFSTLEIQRTEQGDSAMYLCASSLDGGSSYEQYFGPGTRLTVT.

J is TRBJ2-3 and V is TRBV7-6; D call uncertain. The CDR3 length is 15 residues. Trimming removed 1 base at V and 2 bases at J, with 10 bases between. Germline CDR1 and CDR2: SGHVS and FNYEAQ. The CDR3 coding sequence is TGTGCCAGCAGCTTAGGTCCAGATATCACAGATACGCAGTATTTT. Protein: CASSLGPDITDTQYF.

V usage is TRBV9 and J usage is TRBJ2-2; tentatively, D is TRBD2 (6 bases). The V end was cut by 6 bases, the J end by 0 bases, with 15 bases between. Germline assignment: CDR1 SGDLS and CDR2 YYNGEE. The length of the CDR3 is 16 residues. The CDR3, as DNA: TGTGCCAGCACCCTGGCGGGGAACGCGAACACCGGGGAGCTGTTTTTT. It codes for CASTLAGNANTGELFF.

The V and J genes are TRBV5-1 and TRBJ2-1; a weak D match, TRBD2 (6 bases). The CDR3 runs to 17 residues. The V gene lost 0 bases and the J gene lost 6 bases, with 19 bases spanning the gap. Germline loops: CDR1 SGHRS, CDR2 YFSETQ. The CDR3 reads CASSLGLTAAGSNEQFF. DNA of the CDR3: TGCGCCAGCAGCTTGGGACTCACGGCGGCGGGGTCCAATGAGCAGTTCTTC.

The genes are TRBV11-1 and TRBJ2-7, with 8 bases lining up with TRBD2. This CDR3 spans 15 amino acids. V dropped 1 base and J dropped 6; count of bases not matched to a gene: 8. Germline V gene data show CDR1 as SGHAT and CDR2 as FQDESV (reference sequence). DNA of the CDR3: TGTGCCAGCAGCTTAGGGAGGAGCGGGAGCCCCGAGCAGTACTTC. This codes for CASSLGRSGSPEQYF.

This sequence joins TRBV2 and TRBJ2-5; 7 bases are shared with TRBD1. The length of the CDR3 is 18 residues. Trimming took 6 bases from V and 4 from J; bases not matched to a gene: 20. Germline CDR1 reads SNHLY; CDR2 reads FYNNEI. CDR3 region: CASRRTTDRVQRAETQYF. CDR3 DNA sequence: TGTGCCAGCAGAAGAACTACTGACAGGGTGCAAAGGGCAGAGACCCAGTACTTC.

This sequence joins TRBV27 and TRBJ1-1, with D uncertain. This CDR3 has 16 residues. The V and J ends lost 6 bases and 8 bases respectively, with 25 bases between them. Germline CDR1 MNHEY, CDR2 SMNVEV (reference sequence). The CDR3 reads CASSSFGAPRGREAFF. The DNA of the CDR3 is TGTGCCAGCAGCTCCTTTGGAGCTCCGAGAGGGAGGGAAGCTTTCTTT.

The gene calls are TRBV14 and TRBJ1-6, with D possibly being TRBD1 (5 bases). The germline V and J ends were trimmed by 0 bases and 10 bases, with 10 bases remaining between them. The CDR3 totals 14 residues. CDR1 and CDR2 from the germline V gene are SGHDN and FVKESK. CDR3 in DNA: TGTGCCAGCAGCCAAGAAGTACCAGGGTCACCCCTCCACTTT. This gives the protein CASSQEVPGSPLHF.

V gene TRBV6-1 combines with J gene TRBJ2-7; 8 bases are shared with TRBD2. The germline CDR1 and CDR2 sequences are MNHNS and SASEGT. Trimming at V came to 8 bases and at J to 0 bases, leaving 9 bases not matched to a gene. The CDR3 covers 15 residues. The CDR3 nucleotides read TGTGCCAGCCCACGATCGGGGGGGAGCTCCTACGAGCAGTACTTC. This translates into CASPRSGGSSYEQYF.

The CDR3 DNA follows: TGTGCTAGTGGTTTGGTACTGGGAGGGAGCTCCTACGAGCAGTACTTC. Translation gives CASGLVLGGSSYEQYF. The genes are TRBV12-5 and TRBJ2-7, with 7 positions matching TRBD2. The trim removed 0 bases at V and 0 bases at J, leaving 5 bases unmatched. The CDR3 is 16 amino acids. Germline loops: CDR1 LGHNT, CDR2 FRNRAP.

The CDR3 here is CASDKGFSNQPQHF. CDR3 in DNA: TGTGCCAGCGACAAAGGTTTTAGCAATCAGCCCCAGCATTTT. V and J are TRBV6-1 and TRBJ1-5; no firm D call. The ends were cut back, 8 bases at V and 0 bases at J, with 11 bases in the middle. The CDR3 consists of 14 residues. Per the germline V gene, CDR1 is MNHNS and CDR2 is SASEGT.